One T cell receptor (beta chain) is described in this entry. These data are taken from a study of shared clonotypes between healthy human individuals. V was trimmed by 5 bases and J by 1 base, leaving 14 bases between them. CDR1 is SGHVS, CDR2 FNYEAQ, per germline. This CDR3 comprises 15 residues. Original methodology: There were no quality scores in the junction-only immunoSEQ sequences, so filtering differed. Libraries were prepared by immunoSEQ multiplex PCR; TCRdb keeps only in-frame clonotypes and omits some of them. D and trimming were read from the DNA, whereas the V and J calls and clone size are those reported in that table. This table has nearly 500,000 clones, around 80% appearing once.

The sequenced sample was PBMCs. The source of this sequence is a woman between 40 and 55 years old in good health. Some clones in this sample may be carry-over from other donors' samples. V is TRBV7-6 and J is TRBJ2-5; a possible D gene is TRBD1 (6 bases). The CDR3 is CASSPGAATQETQYF. As DNA, the CDR3 is TGTGCCAGCAGCCCAGGGGCGGCTACCCAAGAGACCCAGTACTTC. Filled out from reference TRBV7-6 and TRBJ2-5, the complete variable domain reads GAGVSQSPRYKVTKRGQDVALRCDPISGHVSLYWYRQALGQGPEFLTYFNYEAQQDKSGLPNDRFSAERPEGSISTLTIQRTEQRDSAMYRCASSPGAATQETQYFGPGTRLLVL.